Each of the 27 T cell receptor beta chains below was sequenced from the same sample in a study of glioma-infiltrating T cells after dendritic cell vaccination. Time point noted: after dendritic cell vaccination, including at tumor progression/relapse. Libraries were prepared by immunoSEQ multiplex PCR; TCRdb keeps only in-frame clonotypes and omits some of them. The sample has 90,000 or so clones, roughly four fifths seen once. Specimen: blood, collected after dendritic cell vaccination. The receptor source for this set is a human donor with glioblastoma.

This clone appeared a few times. The CDR3 coding sequence is TGTGCCAGCAGTGAAGCTAGCGGGAGTTTTTACGAGCAGTACGTC. The encoded protein is CASSEASGSFYEQYV. The chain couples TRBV6-1 to TRBJ2-7, with TRBD2 identical over 9 bases. From germline, CDR1 is MNHNS and CDR2 SASEGT. Losses at the gene ends were 0 bases for V and 4 bases for J; bases not matched to a gene: 4. The CDR3 length is 15 residues.

The chain has TRBV19 and TRBJ1-5; TRBD1 matches 11 bases. Germline V CDR1 and CDR2: LNHDA, SQIVND (reference sequence). Trimming took 5 bases from V and 2 from J; bases not matched to a gene: 8. This CDR3 is 17 amino acids long. The CDR3 nucleotides read TGTGCCAGTAGTCCAAGGACAGGGGGCACGGGCAATCAGCCCCAGCATTTT. Its translation: CASSPRTGGTGNQPQHF.

The V call is TRBV28, the J call TRBJ1-2; D unclear. V was shortened by 5 bases and J by 5 bases, with 12 bases between the two germline ends. Germline V gives CDR1 MDHEN, CDR2 SYDVKM. The CDR3 spans 13 residues. The CDR3, as DNA: TGTGCCAGCAGTGAACAGATCGATTATGGCTACACCTTC. Amino acids: CASSEQIDYGYTF.

The chain employs TRBV10-1 and TRBJ2-2, with D perhaps TRBD1 (5 bases). The germline V and J ends were trimmed by 3 bases and 4 bases, with 15 bases remaining between them. The CDR3 is made up of 16 amino acids. In germline, CDR1 is WNHNN, CDR2 SYGVQD (reference sequence). CDR3 residues: CASSEGAGSGTGELFF. CDR3 in DNA: TGCGCCAGCAGTGAAGGTGCAGGGTCGGGCACCGGGGAGCTGTTTTTT.

This clone is a singleton in its sample. V and J are TRBV19 and TRBJ1-2; TRBD1 agrees at 7 bases. Germline CDR1 and CDR2: LNHDA and SQIVND (reference sequence). V shed 5 bases and J 7 bases; nucleotides not matched to a gene: 7. This CDR3 has 13 amino acids. The CDR3 here is CASSVDRAAGYTF. The DNA of the CDR3 is TGTGCCAGTAGTGTCGACAGGGCCGCTGGCTACACCTTC.

This chain links TRBV5-1 with TRBJ2-3; 10 nucleotides align to TRBD2. The germline CDR1 and CDR2 sequences are SGHRS and YFSETQ. V lost 3 bases and J lost 5; bases outside the gene matches: 6. The CDR3 covers 15 residues. Here the CDR3 reads CASSSVGTSEDTQYF. In nucleotides, the CDR3 is TGCGCCAGCAGCTCGGTGGGGACTAGCGAAGATACGCAGTATTTT.

In nucleotides, the CDR3 is TGTGCCAGCAGCCAAGTAAATCTAGCGGGAGCCTCAGGGAATGAGCAGTTCTTC. This codes for CASSQVNLAGASGNEQFF. The chain joins TRBV4-2 to TRBJ2-1; 10 nucleotides agree with TRBD2. Trimming at V came to 1 base and at J to 7 bases, leaving 13 bases not matched to a gene. The V gene's germline CDR1 is LGHNA and CDR2 YNFKEQ. The CDR3 totals 18 residues.

This rearrangement joins TRBV2 to TRBJ2-1; 12 bases are shared with TRBD1. V shed 8 bases and J 8 bases; nucleotides not matched to a gene: 7. This CDR3 has 14 residues. Germline values: CDR1 SNHLY, CDR2 FYNNEI. The CDR3 DNA reads TGTGCCAGCTCTAGGGACAGGGGGCCCGATGAGCAGTTCTTC. It specifies CASSRDRGPDEQFF.

The CDR3 here is CASSGVGGRSEKLFF. CDR3 coding DNA: TGTGCCAGCAGTGGCGTTGGGGGGAGGAGTGAAAAACTGTTTTTT. V gene TRBV6-1 combines with J gene TRBJ1-4; D is perhaps TRBD1 (5 bases). The ends were cut back, 4 bases at V and 7 bases at J, with 16 bases in the middle. CDR1 MNHNS and CDR2 SASEGT come from the germline V gene. The CDR3 extends over 15 amino acids.

A remark on this clone: The sample has other DNA sequences that encode this CDR3 too. V gene TRBV19 combines with J gene TRBJ1-2, with D tentatively TRBD1 (6 bases). V was clipped by 6 bases and J by 2 bases, with 7 bases between them. The CDR3 runs to 12 residues. Germline CDR1 is LNHDA and CDR2 is SQIVND (reference sequence). The CDR3 protein is CASSGQNYGYTF. The CDR3 region has the DNA TGTGCCAGTAGCGGACAGAACTATGGCTACACCTTC.

The chain carries TRBV19 and TRBJ2-3; perhaps TRBD1 as D (6 bases). The V end lost 3 bases, the J end lost 7 bases, and 14 bases lay between the germline ends. Germline-derived CDR1 and CDR2 are LNHDA and SQIVND (reference sequence). The CDR3 is 14 residues long. CDR3 in DNA: TGTGCCAGTAGTATGCTACAGGGTTCGAATACGCAGTATTTT. It translates to CASSMLQGSNTQYF. Full variable domain (remainder filled in from reference TRBV19 and TRBJ2-3): DGGITQSPKYLFRKEGQNVTLSCEQNLNHDAMYWYRQDPGQGLRLIYYSQIVNDFQKGDIAEGYSVSREKKESFPLTVTSAQKNPTAFYLCASSMLQGSNTQYFGPGTRLTVL.

The DNA of the CDR3 is TGCGCCAGCAGCTTCGTGGAGGGCGATTCACCCCTCCACTTT. This gives the protein CASSFVEGDSPLHF. The chain uses TRBV5-1 and TRBJ1-6; D unresolved. The CDR3 spans 14 residues. The germline V gene encodes CDR1 SGHRS and CDR2 YFSETQ. The germline V and J ends were trimmed by 2 bases and 8 bases, with 11 bases remaining between them. The full variable domain, its missing parts supplied by reference TRBV5-1 and TRBJ1-6, is KAGVTQTPRYLIKTRGQQVTLSCSPISGHRSVSWYQQTPGQGLQFLFEYFSETQRNKGNFPGRFSGRQFSNSRSEMNVSTLELGDSALYLCASSFVEGDSPLHFGNGTRLTVT.

The chain has TRBV5-1 and TRBJ2-5, with a tentative D call TRBD1 (6 bases). The CDR3 is 14 amino acids. The V gene lost 2 bases and the J gene lost 0 bases, with 8 bases spanning the gap. Germline values: CDR1 SGHRS, CDR2 YFSETQ. As DNA, the CDR3 is TGCGCCAGCAGCTTAAGGACAGACCAAGAGACCCAGTACTTC. It is translated as CASSLRTDQETQYF.

This chain connects TRBV5-1 to TRBJ2-5; possible D gene TRBD2, 5 bases. The CDR3 runs to 15 residues. Trimming shortened V by 0 bases and J by 4 bases, and 13 bases separated the two germline ends. CDR1 is SGHRS, CDR2 YFSETQ, per germline. The CDR3 here is CASSLAPGFGETQYF. The CDR3 DNA sequence: TGCGCCAGCAGCTTGGCCCCGGGATTTGGAGAGACCCAGTACTTC. Full variable domain (remainder filled in from reference TRBV5-1 and TRBJ2-5): KAGVTQTPRYLIKTRGQQVTLSCSPISGHRSVSWYQQTPGQGLQFLFEYFSETQRNKGNFPGRFSGRQFSNSRSEMNVSTLELGDSALYLCASSLAPGFGETQYFGPGTRLLVL.

The V gene is TRBV5-1, the J gene TRBJ2-5; TRBD2 matches at 9 bases. With V trimmed by 4 bases and J by 3 bases, 7 bases remained unmatched. This CDR3 contains 15 residues. Germline assignment: CDR1 SGHRS and CDR2 YFSETQ. DNA for the CDR3: TGCGCCAGCAGCGCCACTAGCGGGCGGGAAGAGACCCAGTACTTC. Translating it yields CASSATSGREETQYF.

This clone was recorded once. The J gene is TRBJ2-3, the V gene TRBV5-1, with 9 nucleotides matching TRBD2. The junction had 6 bases not matched to a gene; V was cut back by 5 bases and J by 5 bases. CDR1 SGHRS and CDR2 YFSETQ come from the germline V gene. The CDR3 runs to 14 residues. CDR3 protein: CASSGSGSGDTQYF. The CDR3 DNA sequence: TGCGCCAGCAGTGGTAGCGGGAGTGGAGATACGCAGTATTTT.

The rearrangement uses TRBV6-1 and TRBJ2-5; 14 nucleotides align to TRBD2. Germline CDR1 reads MNHNS; CDR2 reads SASEGT. Unmatched junction bases numbered 0, after V lost 4 bases and J lost 2 bases. The CDR3 has 15 amino acids. CDR3 amino acids: CASSGLAGGQETQYF. The DNA of the CDR3 is TGTGCCAGCAGTGGACTAGCGGGAGGGCAAGAGACCCAGTACTTC.

The chain employs TRBV20-1 and TRBJ1-2; TRBD1 might be the D (5 bases). The CDR3 totals 11 residues. Germline V CDR1 and CDR2: DFQATT, SNEGSKA (reference sequence). The CDR3 is CITDRKDGYTF. Written as DNA, the CDR3 is TGCATAACAGACAGAAAGGACGGCTACACCTTC.

The CDR3 is CAPKLQGGRLQETQYF. CDR3 in DNA: TGTGCCCCCAAGCTGCAGGGCGGCAGACTCCAAGAGACCCAGTACTTC. V gene TRBV5-6 combines with J gene TRBJ2-5, with a tentative D call TRBD1 (5 bases). V was pared by 10 bases and J by 1 base, with 23 bases between. Germline V gene data show CDR1 as SGHDT and CDR2 as YYEEEE. CDR3 length equals 16 residues.

The chain carries TRBV27 and TRBJ1-2, with 12 bases matching TRBD1. The CDR3 is 14 amino acids. Germline-derived CDR1 and CDR2 are MNHEY and SMNVEV (reference sequence). The junction had 7 bases not matched to a gene; V was cut back by 6 bases and J by 8 bases. The CDR3 sequence: CASSRDRGPGGYTF. In DNA, the CDR3 is TGTGCCAGCAGCCGGGACAGGGGGCCAGGAGGCTACACCTTC.

This chain's CDR3 is CASSLGSGHYNEQFF. The CDR3 DNA follows: TGCGCCAGCAGCTTGGGGTCGGGACACTACAATGAGCAGTTCTTC. The chain carries TRBV5-1 and TRBJ2-1; a weak D match, TRBD1 (6 bases). This CDR3 has 15 amino acids. Trimming took 0 bases from V and 3 from J, leaving 10 bases between them. The germline CDR1 and CDR2 sequences are SGHRS and YFSETQ.

Here the CDR3 DNA reads TGTGCCAGCAGCTTGGGACAGCTGGGATCACGGTTCTTC. Translation: CASSLGQLGSRFF. This sequence joins TRBV5-6 and TRBJ2-1; weak D call: TRBD1 (5 bases). The germline V gene has CDR1 SGHDT and CDR2 YYEEEE. Between the trimmed V and J ends, which lost 0 bases and 15 bases, there was a span of 16 bases. The length of the CDR3 is 13 residues.

The chain combines TRBV6-6 with TRBJ2-3; D is possibly TRBD1 (5 bases). The length of the CDR3 is 16 residues. Germline V gene lookup returns CDR1 MNHNY and CDR2 SVGAGI (reference sequence). V lost 2 bases, J lost 4 bases, and 16 bases lay in between. The CDR3 region is CASSYGGQGSPDTQYF. The CDR3 region has the DNA TGTGCCAGCAGTTACGGTGGGCAGGGTTCCCCAGATACGCAGTATTTT.

The rearrangement uses TRBV14 and TRBJ2-1; 12 positions agree with TRBD2. J was trimmed by 7 bases and V by 4 bases; bases with no gene match: 8. The CDR3 contains 16 residues. Germline CDR1 is SGHDN and CDR2 is FVKESK. This chain's CDR3 is CASSPLGLAGRNEQFF. As DNA, the CDR3 is TGTGCCAGCAGCCCCCTCGGACTAGCGGGAAGGAATGAGCAGTTCTTC.

V gene TRBV18 combines with J gene TRBJ2-1; 7 positions match TRBD1. Per the germline V gene, CDR1 is KGHSH and CDR2 is LQKENI. Trimming took 3 bases from V and 9 from J; bases not matched to a gene: 8. The CDR3 sequence is 14 residues long. CDR3 residues: CASSPRDRDGEQFF. For the CDR3, the DNA is TGTGCCAGCTCACCTCGTGACAGGGACGGTGAGCAGTTCTTC. Using reference TRBV18 and TRBJ2-1 for the parts outside the CDR3, the full variable domain is NAGVMQNPRHLVRRRGQEARLRCSPMKGHSHVYWYRQLPEEGLKFMVYLQKENIIDESGMPKERFSAEFPKEGPSILRIQQVVRGDSAAYFCASSPRDRDGEQFFGPGTRLTVL.

V gene TRBV2 combines with J gene TRBJ1-3; D is unresolved. The CDR3 is made up of 16 amino acids. The germline V and J ends were trimmed by 3 bases and 0 bases, with 12 bases remaining between them. The germline gives CDR1 SNHLY, CDR2 FYNNEI. Here the CDR3 DNA reads TGTGCCAGCAGTGAGGTATGGTCGAGCTCTGGAAACACCATATATTTT. Residues: CASSEVWSSSGNTIYF.

The gene calls are TRBV4-2 and TRBJ2-1; TRBD2 agrees at 11 bases. CDR3 length: 17 amino acids. The ends lost 6 bases at V and 3 bases at J; junction bases unmatched: 10. Germline assignment: CDR1 LGHNA and CDR2 YNFKEQ. CDR3 DNA: TGTGCCAGCAGTCAACGGCCGGGACTAGCGGTCTACAATGAGCAGTTCTTC. Its protein product is CASSQRPGLAVYNEQFF.